This record covers a single TCR beta chain. Its target antigen remains unknown. No quality values exist for individual bases; no much larger clone is one base distant. The same CDR3 also results from other DNA sequences found in this sample. This sample is part of a study of blood T cell repertoires in COVID-19 (dated by TCRdb to the early 2020s). With respect to the entire study: The collaborator samples originated in the United States, Italy and Spain and spanned the acute and convalescent phases of COVID-19. The prospective study material was composed of cDNA or gDNA derived from T cells, B-cell-depleted T cells, or PBMCs. The dataset comprised deeply sampled blood TCRbeta repertoires from subjects exposed to, actively infected with, or recovered from COVID-19. A freely available public database, intended as a resource for researchers studying the immune response to SARS-CoV-2, is where the repertoires were released. Samples were obtained from the ongoing ImmuneRACE study (first 160 participants) and from over a thousand subjects provided by 6 global collaborators. A de-identified subject ID, COVID-19 status, age in years and sex were almost always included in the sample metadata. HLA class I and class II types, where available, came from metadata supplied by the sample provider rather than from assay-based typing. Study-wide findings and limitations: How much clinical and demographic metadata was included differed by source and by participant, and the metadata was provided uncurated.

From a lookup of the germline V gene (reference sequence), CDR1 and CDR2 are LGHDT and YNNKEL. Trimming removed 1 base from V and 5 bases from J, leaving 11 bases between the germline ends. Counted from cysteine to phenylalanine, this CDR3 has 15 amino acids. The read is trimmed to its CDR3 DNA, 45 bases read in frame from base 1. The collaborating institutions used their own protocols to collect whole blood in K2EDTA tubes. For TCRbeta analysis, collaborator samples were shipped as frozen whole blood, as isolated PBMCs, or as DNA extracted from either sample type. TCRbeta CDR3 regions were amplified from genomic DNA by means of the immunoSEQ Assay, a bias-controlled multiplex PCR. Per the authors' processing: The number of nucleated cells in each sample was estimated from the amplification of reference gene primers within the assay. Sequence reads were collapsed and filtered to measure the absolute abundance of every unique TCRbeta CDR3 rearrangement. For each sample, productive Simpson clonality was calculated as the square root of Simpson's diversity index across productive rearrangements. TCRdb mirrors the immuneACCESS table, restricted to in-frame sequences. Some clones are absent from its copies; in checked studies, under half trace to an unresolved V gene, and the reason for the others is unknown. The V and J calls and clone size were taken over from that table, and D and trimming were inferred from the DNA. For this sample there are 400,000 or so clones; around nine tenths appear just once. In total, the top ten clones hold about 3% of the sample.

The TCR originated in a human donor in a cohort sampled during active COVID-19. Sequencing input: peripheral blood. The chain is made from TRBV3-1 (or the pseudogene TRBV3-2) and TRBJ1-4; the D gene is perhaps TRBD1, from 5 matching bases. The nucleotides are TGTGCCAGCAGCCAAGGCCGGGGGTCCAATGAAAAACTGTTTTTT. Its protein is CASSQGRGSNEKLFF.